Sequencing of this TCR beta chain was carried out in a study of cytotoxic CD8 clonotypes in ibrutinib-treated CLL. On the study more broadly: The group held 10 to 11 relapsed/refractory and 15 treatment-naive patients, with 17 to 18 IGHV unmutated. Patients gave response samples after a median about eleven months of treatment, range 6 to 36. Study results and caveats: Sustained-remission patients were sampled at one set of times and progressing patients at different ones. Public clonotypes occurred uncommonly; on treatment, they contracted or remained stable.

Looked up from germline, CDR1 is LGHNT and CDR2 is FRNRAP. The trim removed 6 bases at V and 1 base at J, leaving 5 bases unmatched. The CDR3 runs to 15 residues. In regard to this clone: Its matching antigen is unknown.

Method: immunoSEQ multiplex PCR; TCRdb's copy keeps in-frame clones and lacks some. Of more than 85,000 clones detected, 70% to 80% appear once; the ten largest clones hold around 32%. The chain recombines TRBV12-5 with TRBJ2-1, with TRBD2 matching over 8 bases. The sequenced sample was PBMCs, obtained after 12 months of ibrutinib treatment. The TCR sequence derives from a human donor with chronic lymphocytic leukemia. This CDR3 reads CASGPSGGSYNEQFF. The CDR3 coding sequence is TGTGCTAGTGGCCCCTCGGGGGGGTCCTACAATGAGCAGTTCTTC.